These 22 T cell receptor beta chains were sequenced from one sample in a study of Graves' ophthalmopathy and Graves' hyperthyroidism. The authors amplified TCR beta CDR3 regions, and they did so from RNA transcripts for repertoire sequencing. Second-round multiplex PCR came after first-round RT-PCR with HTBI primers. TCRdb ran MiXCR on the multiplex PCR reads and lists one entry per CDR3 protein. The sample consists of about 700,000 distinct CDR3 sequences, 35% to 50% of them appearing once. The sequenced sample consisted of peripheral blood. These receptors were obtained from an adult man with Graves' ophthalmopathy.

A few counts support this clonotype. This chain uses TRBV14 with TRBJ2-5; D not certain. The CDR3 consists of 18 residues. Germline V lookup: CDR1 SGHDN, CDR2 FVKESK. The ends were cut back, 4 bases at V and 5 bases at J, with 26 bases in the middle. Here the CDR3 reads CASSLSGSRSFRAETQYF. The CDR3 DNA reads TGTGCCAGCAGCCTAAGTGGCTCCCGCTCCTTTCGGGCGGAGACCCAGTACTTC.

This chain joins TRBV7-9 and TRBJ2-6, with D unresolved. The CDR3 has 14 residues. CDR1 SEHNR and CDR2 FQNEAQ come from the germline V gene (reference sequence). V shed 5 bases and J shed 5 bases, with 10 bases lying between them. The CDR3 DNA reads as TGTGCCAGCAGCGTAGGGTACAGGGCCAACGTCCTGACTTTC. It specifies CASSVGYRANVLTF.

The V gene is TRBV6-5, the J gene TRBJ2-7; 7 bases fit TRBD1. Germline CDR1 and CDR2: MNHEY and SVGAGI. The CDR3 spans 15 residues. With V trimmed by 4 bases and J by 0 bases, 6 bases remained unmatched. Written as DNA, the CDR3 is TGTGCCAGCAGTTTCTCCGACAGGGTCTCCTACGAGCAGTACTTC. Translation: CASSFSDRVSYEQYF.

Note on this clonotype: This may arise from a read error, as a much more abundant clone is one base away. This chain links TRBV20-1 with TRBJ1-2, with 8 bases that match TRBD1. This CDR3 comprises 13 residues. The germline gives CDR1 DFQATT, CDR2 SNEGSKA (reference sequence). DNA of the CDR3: TGCAGCGCAGTGATGACAGGGGACTATGGCTACACCTTC. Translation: CSAVMTGDYGYTF.

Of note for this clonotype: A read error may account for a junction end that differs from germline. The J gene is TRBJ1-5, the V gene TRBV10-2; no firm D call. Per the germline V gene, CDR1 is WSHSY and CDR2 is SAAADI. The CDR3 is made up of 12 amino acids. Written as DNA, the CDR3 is TGTGCCAGCAGAACAAGTGATCAGCCCCAGCATTTT. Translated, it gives CASRTSDQPQHF.

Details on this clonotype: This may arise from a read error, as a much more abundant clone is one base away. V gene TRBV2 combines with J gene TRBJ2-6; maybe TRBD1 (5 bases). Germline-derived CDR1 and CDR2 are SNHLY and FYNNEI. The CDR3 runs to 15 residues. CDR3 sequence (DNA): TGTGCCAGCAGCCCAGGGCCCTCTGGGGCCAACGTCCTGTCTTTC. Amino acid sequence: CASSPGPSGANVLSF.

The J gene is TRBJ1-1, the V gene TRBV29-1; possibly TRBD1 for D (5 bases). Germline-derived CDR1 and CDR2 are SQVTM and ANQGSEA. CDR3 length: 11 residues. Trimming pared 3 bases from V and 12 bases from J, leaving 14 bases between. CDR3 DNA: TGCAGCGTTGACACAGGCATCGCGCCTTTCTTT. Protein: CSVDTGIAPFF.

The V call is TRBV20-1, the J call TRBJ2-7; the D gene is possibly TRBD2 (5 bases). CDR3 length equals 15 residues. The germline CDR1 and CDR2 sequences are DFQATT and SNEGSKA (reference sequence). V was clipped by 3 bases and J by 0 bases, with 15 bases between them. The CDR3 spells CSARSGGQISYEQYF. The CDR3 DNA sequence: TGCAGTGCTAGGTCTGGCGGGCAGATCTCCTACGAGCAGTACTTC.

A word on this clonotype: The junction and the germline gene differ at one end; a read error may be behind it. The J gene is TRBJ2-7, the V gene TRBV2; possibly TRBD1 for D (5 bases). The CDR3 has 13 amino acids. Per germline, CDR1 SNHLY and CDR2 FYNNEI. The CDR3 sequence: CASSPGRVYEQHF. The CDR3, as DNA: TGTGCCAGCAGTCCCGGCAGGGTCTACGAGCAGCACTTC.

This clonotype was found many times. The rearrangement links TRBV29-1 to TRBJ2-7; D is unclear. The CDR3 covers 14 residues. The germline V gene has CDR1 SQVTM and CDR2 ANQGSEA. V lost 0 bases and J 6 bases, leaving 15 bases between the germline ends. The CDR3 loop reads CSVEERRPPGEQYF. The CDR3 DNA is TGCAGCGTTGAAGAAAGACGGCCCCCGGGCGAGCAGTACTTC.

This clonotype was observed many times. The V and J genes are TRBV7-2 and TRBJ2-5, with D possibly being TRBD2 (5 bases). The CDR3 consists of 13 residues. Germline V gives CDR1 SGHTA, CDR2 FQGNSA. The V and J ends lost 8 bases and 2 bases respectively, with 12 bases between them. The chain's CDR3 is CASGRRTQETQYF. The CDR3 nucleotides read TGTGCCAGCGGGAGAAGAACACAAGAGACCCAGTACTTC.

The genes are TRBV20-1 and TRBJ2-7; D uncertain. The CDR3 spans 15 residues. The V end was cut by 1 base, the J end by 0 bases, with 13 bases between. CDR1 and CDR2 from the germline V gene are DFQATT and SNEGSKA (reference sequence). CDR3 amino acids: CSARAGDASSYEQYF. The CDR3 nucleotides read TGCAGTGCTAGAGCGGGCGATGCCTCCTCCTACGAGCAGTACTTC.

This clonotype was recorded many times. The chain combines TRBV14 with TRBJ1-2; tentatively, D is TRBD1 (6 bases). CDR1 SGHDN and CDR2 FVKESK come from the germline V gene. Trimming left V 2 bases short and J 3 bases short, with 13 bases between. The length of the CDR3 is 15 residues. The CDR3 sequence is CASSQSRGLDYGYTF. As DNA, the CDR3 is TGTGCCAGCAGCCAATCCAGGGGTTTGGACTATGGCTACACCTTC.

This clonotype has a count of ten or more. The CDR3 spells CAISESEWGFSYEQYF. The CDR3 nucleotides read TGTGCCATCAGTGAGTCAGAGTGGGGTTTCTCCTACGAGCAGTACTTC. V and J are TRBV10-3 and TRBJ2-7; D not resolved. From germline, CDR1 is ENHRY and CDR2 SYGVKD. This CDR3 is built from 16 residues. V was clipped by 0 bases and J by 0 bases, with 12 bases between them.

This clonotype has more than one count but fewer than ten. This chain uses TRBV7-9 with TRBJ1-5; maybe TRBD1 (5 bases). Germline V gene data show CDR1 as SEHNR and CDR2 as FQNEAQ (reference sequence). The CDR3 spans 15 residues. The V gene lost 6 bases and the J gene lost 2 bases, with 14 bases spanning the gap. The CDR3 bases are TGTGCCAGCAGTCCAGGGTTGGTCGGCAATCAGCCCCAGCATTTT. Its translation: CASSPGLVGNQPQHF.

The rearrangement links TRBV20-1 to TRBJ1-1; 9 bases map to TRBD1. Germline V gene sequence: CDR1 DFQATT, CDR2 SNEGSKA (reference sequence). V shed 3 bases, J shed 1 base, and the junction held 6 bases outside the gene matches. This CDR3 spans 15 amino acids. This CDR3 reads CSARGTGRGNTEAFF. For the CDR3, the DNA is TGCAGTGCTAGGGGGACAGGGAGGGGGAACACTGAAGCTTTCTTT.

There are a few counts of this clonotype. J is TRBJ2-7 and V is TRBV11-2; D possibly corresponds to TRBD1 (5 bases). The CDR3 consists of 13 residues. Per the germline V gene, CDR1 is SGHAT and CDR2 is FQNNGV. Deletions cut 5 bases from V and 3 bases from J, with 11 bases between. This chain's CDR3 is CASSLSRDYEQYF. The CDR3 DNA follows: TGTGCCAGCAGCCTGAGCAGGGACTACGAGCAGTACTTC.

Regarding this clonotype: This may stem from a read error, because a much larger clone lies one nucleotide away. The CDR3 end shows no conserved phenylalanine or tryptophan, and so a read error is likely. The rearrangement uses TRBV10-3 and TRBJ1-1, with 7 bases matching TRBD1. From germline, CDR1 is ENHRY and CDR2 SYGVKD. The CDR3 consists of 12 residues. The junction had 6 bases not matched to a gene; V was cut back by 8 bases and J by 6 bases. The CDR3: CAIQSGTAEAFL. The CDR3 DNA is TGTGCCATCCAGTCAGGGACAGCTGAAGCTTTCCTT.

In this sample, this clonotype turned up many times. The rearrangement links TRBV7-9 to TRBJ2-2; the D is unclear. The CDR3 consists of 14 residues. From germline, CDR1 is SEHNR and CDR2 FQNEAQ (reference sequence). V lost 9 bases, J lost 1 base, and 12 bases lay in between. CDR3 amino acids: CASSLGLNTGELFF. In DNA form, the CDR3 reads TGTGCCAGTAGTCTCGGATTGAACACCGGGGAGCTGTTTTTT.

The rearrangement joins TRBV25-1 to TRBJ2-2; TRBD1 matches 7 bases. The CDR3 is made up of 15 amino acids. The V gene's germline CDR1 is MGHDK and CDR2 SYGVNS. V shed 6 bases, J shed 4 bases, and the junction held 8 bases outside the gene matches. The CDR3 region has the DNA TGTGCCAGCAGCGGGGACAGCCAGGGCACCGGGGAGCTGTTTTTT. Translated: CASSGDSQGTGELFF. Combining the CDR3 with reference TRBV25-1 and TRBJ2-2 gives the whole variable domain EADIYQTPRYLVIGTGKKITLECSQTMGHDKMYWYQQDPGMELHLIHYSYGVNSTEKGDLSSESTVSRIRTEHFPLTLESARPSHTSQYLCASSGDSQGTGELFFGEGSRLTVL.

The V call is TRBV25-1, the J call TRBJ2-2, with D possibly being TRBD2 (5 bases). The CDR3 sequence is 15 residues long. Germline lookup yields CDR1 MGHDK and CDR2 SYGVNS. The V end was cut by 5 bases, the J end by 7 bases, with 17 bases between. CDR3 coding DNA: TGTGCCAGCAGTTACCGGACTTTGGCGGGCGGGGAGCTGTTTTTT. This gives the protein CASSYRTLAGGELFF.

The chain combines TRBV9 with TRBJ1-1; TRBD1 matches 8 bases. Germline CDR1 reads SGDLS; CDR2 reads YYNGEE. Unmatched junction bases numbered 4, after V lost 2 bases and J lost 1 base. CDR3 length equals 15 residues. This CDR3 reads CASSVQGAPNTEAFF. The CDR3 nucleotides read TGTGCCAGCAGCGTTCAGGGGGCCCCGAACACTGAAGCTTTCTTT.